The 31 T cell receptor beta chains in this list originate from one sample, sequenced in a study of OX40 agonist ivuxolimab in advanced cancers. The library was generated by the immunoSEQ multiplex PCR assay. TCRdb's version of the immuneACCESS table is confined to in-frame rearrangements and falls short of the full clone set. An unresolved V gene accounts for under half of the shortfall where checked; the remainder is of unknown origin. This sample is represented by about 81,000 clones; 84% of them were singletons. The ten largest account for 5.5% to 8.5% of the sample. Here the sequenced sample was CD4+ or CD8+ T cells sorted from blood, taken in a trial of the OX40 agonist ivuxolimab. Receptors originate from an adult with an advanced solid tumor such as melanoma, head and neck, liver or kidney cancer.

The V and J genes are TRBV2 and TRBJ1-2; D not resolved. This CDR3 is built from 13 residues. Germline loops: CDR1 SNHLY, CDR2 FYNNEI. The V gene lost 4 bases and the J gene lost 11 bases, with 17 bases spanning the gap. CDR3 in amino acids: CASSVEASRVYTF. The CDR3 bases are TGTGCCAGCAGTGTGGAGGCCTCGAGGGTATACACCTTC.

This rearrangement joins TRBV6-6 to TRBJ2-3; 8 nucleotides align to TRBD1. CDR1 is MNHNY and CDR2 is SVGAGI in the germline V gene (reference sequence). The V segment lost 4 bases and the J segment 0 bases; nucleotides outside the gene matches: 6. CDR3 length: 16 residues. The CDR3 loop reads CASSSSTGASTDTQYF. The CDR3, as DNA: TGTGCCAGCAGTTCATCGACAGGGGCTAGCACAGATACGCAGTATTTT.

The V gene is TRBV28, the J gene TRBJ2-7; the D is unclear. This CDR3 has 17 amino acids. The V end was cut by 3 bases, the J end by 1 base, with 19 bases between. Germline assignment: CDR1 MDHEN and CDR2 SYDVKM. Here the CDR3 reads CASSLKRVSELSYEQYF. CDR3 in DNA: TGTGCCAGCAGTTTGAAACGGGTGTCGGAGTTATCCTACGAGCAGTACTTC.

This clone was seen a few times. V usage is TRBV28 and J usage is TRBJ1-5; a weak D match, TRBD1 (6 bases). V was clipped by 3 bases and J by 0 bases, with 18 bases between them. Germline values: CDR1 MDHEN, CDR2 SYDVKM. This CDR3 has 18 amino acids. The CDR3 DNA reads as TGTGCCAGCAGTTTGAGTATGGGGGCTCGAGGTAGCAATCAGCCCCAGCATTTT. This translates into CASSLSMGARGSNQPQHF.

This chain uses TRBV19 with TRBJ2-1, with 9 bases identical to TRBD1. Germline V gives CDR1 LNHDA, CDR2 SQIVND (reference sequence). With V trimmed by 4 bases and J by 0 bases, 13 bases remained unmatched. The CDR3 contains 19 residues. The CDR3 DNA reads TGTGCCAGTAGTAAGGGACAGGGCCGCTCCATCAGCTCCTACAATGAGCAGTTCTTC. Translated: CASSKGQGRSISSYNEQFF.

The chain couples TRBV11-2 to TRBJ2-4; maybe TRBD2 (6 bases). V lost 0 bases, J lost 8 bases, and 8 bases lay in between. Germline V lookup: CDR1 SGHAT, CDR2 FQNNGV. This CDR3 is 13 amino acids long. CDR3 nucleotides: TGTGCCAGCAGCTTAGATCAGCGGGACATTCAGTACTTC. Translating gives CASSLDQRDIQYF.

The chain couples TRBV9 to TRBJ2-6; weak D call: TRBD2 (5 bases). V dropped 3 bases and J dropped 1 base, with 14 bases sitting between them. In germline, CDR1 is SGDLS, CDR2 YYNGEE. The CDR3 sequence is 17 residues long. The CDR3: CASSGQTGVSGANVLTF. The CDR3 bases are TGTGCCAGCAGCGGGCAGACCGGGGTATCTGGGGCCAACGTCCTGACTTTC.

The chain combines TRBV5-1 with TRBJ1-2, with D possibly being TRBD1 (5 bases). The germline V gene has CDR1 SGHRS and CDR2 YFSETQ. The CDR3 covers 16 residues. V lost 0 bases and J lost 1, with 13 bases in between. The CDR3 region is CASSLARGVNNYGYTF. The CDR3 nucleotides are TGCGCCAGCAGCTTGGCCAGAGGGGTGAATAACTATGGCTACACCTTC.

CDR3 nucleotide sequence: TGTGCCAGCTCACCCCGCAGCGGGAGGGCGAGCACAGATACGCAGTATTTT. Residues: CASSPRSGRASTDTQYF. The chain carries TRBV18 and TRBJ2-3; 10 bases align to TRBD2. The junction had 6 bases not matched to a gene; V was cut back by 3 bases and J by 0 bases. Germline-derived CDR1 and CDR2 are KGHSH and LQKENI. The length of the CDR3 is 17 residues. Complete variable domain (other parts from reference TRBV18 and TRBJ2-3): NAGVMQNPRHLVRRRGQEARLRCSPMKGHSHVYWYRQLPEEGLKFMVYLQKENIIDESGMPKERFSAEFPKEGPSILRIQQVVRGDSAAYFCASSPRSGRASTDTQYFGPGTRLTVL.

V and J are TRBV28 and TRBJ2-2; weak D call: TRBD2 (6 bases). The CDR3 runs to 14 residues. The germline gives CDR1 MDHEN, CDR2 SYDVKM. Trimming removed 3 bases at V and 9 bases at J, with 14 bases between. Written as DNA, the CDR3 is TGTGCCAGCAGTTTGGGGGACTTTAACCGGGAGCTGTTTTTT. It yields the protein CASSLGDFNRELFF.

Written as DNA, the CDR3 is TGTGCCAGCAGTCGACAGGGGGCATGGACTGAAGCTTTCTTT. This sequence encodes CASSRQGAWTEAFF. The chain uses TRBV7-2 and TRBJ1-1, with TRBD1 matching 10 bases. Trimming removed 6 bases from V and 5 bases from J; junction bases left unmatched: 6. CDR1 and CDR2 from the germline V gene are SGHTA and FQGNSA. The CDR3 loop spans 14 amino acids.

The chain has TRBV2 and TRBJ1-6; a possible D gene is TRBD1 (5 bases). The CDR3 covers 18 residues. Germline V gene data show CDR1 as SNHLY and CDR2 as FYNNEI. With 7 bases removed from V and 8 bases from J, the gap between germline ends came to 27 bases. The CDR3 is CASMVLMGVRGSDSPLHF. CDR3 bases: TGTGCCAGCATGGTTCTCATGGGGGTGCGAGGGTCGGATTCACCCCTCCACTTT.

This chain joins TRBV7-9 and TRBJ1-2; D gene ambiguous. Germline V gene sequence: CDR1 SEHNR, CDR2 FQNEAQ (reference sequence). This CDR3 has 14 amino acids. V was pared by 1 base and J by 6 bases, with 12 bases between. This CDR3 is CASSLVSGFDGYTF. CDR3 bases: TGTGCCAGCAGCTTAGTATCGGGCTTTGATGGCTACACCTTC.

The chain has TRBV7-9 and TRBJ2-7; D call uncertain. The CDR3 is 13 amino acids. Between the trimmed V and J ends, which lost 5 bases and 7 bases, there was a span of 15 bases. The V gene's germline CDR1 is SEHNR and CDR2 FQNEAQ (reference sequence). Written as DNA, the CDR3 is TGTGCCAGCAGCAACTTGGGGTATGGGGAGCAGTACTTC. Amino acids: CASSNLGYGEQYF.

This chain links TRBV9 with TRBJ2-7; 7 bases agree with TRBD2. J lost 2 bases, V lost 0 bases, and 5 bases had no gene match. From germline, CDR1 is SGDLS and CDR2 YYNGEE. The CDR3 has 15 amino acids. CDR3 sequence: CASSVGGGGPYEQYF. In nucleotides, the CDR3 is TGTGCCAGCAGCGTAGGGGGCGGGGGTCCCTACGAGCAGTACTTC. Complete variable domain (other parts from reference TRBV9 and TRBJ2-7): DSGVTQTPKHLITATGQRVTLRCSPRSGDLSVYWYQQSLDQGLQFLIQYYNGEERAKGNILERFSAQQFPDLHSELNLSSLELGDSALYFCASSVGGGGPYEQYFGPGTRLTVT.

The chain employs TRBV9 and TRBJ2-7; TRBD1 is a possible D gene (5 bases). The CDR3 is 14 amino acids. V was trimmed by 0 bases and J by 5 bases, leaving 12 bases between them. Germline CDR1 is SGDLS and CDR2 is YYNGEE. The CDR3 bases are TGTGCCAGCAGCGTAGACCAAAGGGGCCACGAGCAGTACTTC. Translating gives CASSVDQRGHEQYF.

This clone was observed a single time. This sequence joins TRBV15 and TRBJ1-1; D remains unclear. The length of the CDR3 is 14 residues. Germline V lookup: CDR1 LNHNV, CDR2 YYDKDF (reference sequence). The V end was cut by 0 bases, the J end by 0 bases, with 5 bases between. CDR3 region: CATSRDRMNTEAFF. DNA for the CDR3: TGTGCCACCAGCAGAGATCGGATGAACACTGAAGCTTTCTTT.

This clone is a singleton in its sample. The chain combines TRBV28 with TRBJ2-2; D perhaps matches TRBD1 (5 bases). Germline CDR1 is MDHEN and CDR2 is SYDVKM. The length of the CDR3 is 12 residues. Trimming removed 6 bases from V and 5 bases from J, with 7 bases in between. Here the CDR3 DNA reads TGTGCCAGCAGATCAGGGACCGGGGAGCTGTTTTTT. Protein product: CASRSGTGELFF. The variable domain in full, with the rest retrieved from reference TRBV28 and TRBJ2-2, is DVKVTQSSRYLVKRTGEKVFLECVQDMDHENMFWYRQDPGLGLRLIYFSYDVKMKEKGDIPEGYSVSREKKERFSLILESASTNQTSMYLCASRSGTGELFFGEGSRLTVL.

The V call is TRBV28, the J call TRBJ2-7; D uncertain. Germline lookup yields CDR1 MDHEN and CDR2 SYDVKM. V shed 7 bases and J shed 3 bases, with 4 bases lying between them. CDR3 length: 10 amino acids. CDR3 nucleotides: TGTGCCAGCATGGGCTACGAGCAGTACTTC. Translation: CASMGYEQYF.

The V gene is TRBV7-2, the J gene TRBJ2-7; unclear D gene. Trimming removed 1 base from V and 2 bases from J, with 12 bases in between. The V gene's germline CDR1 is SGHTA and CDR2 FQGNSA. CDR3 size: 15 residues. CDR3 region: CASSLDSTVTYEQYF. The CDR3 nucleotides read TGTGCCAGCAGCTTAGACTCCACCGTGACCTACGAGCAGTACTTC. Using reference TRBV7-2 and TRBJ2-7 for the parts outside the CDR3, the full variable domain is GAGVSQSPSNKVTEKGKDVELRCDPISGHTALYWYRQSLGQGLEFLIYFQGNSAPDKSGLPSDRFSAERTGGSVSTLTIQRTQQEDSAVYLCASSLDSTVTYEQYFGPGTRLTVT.

The CDR3 DNA follows: TGTGCCACCGGAGACGGCGGCTACTACGAGCAGTACGTC. Encoded protein: CATGDGGYYEQYV. The chain carries TRBV15 and TRBJ2-7; D ambiguous. In germline, CDR1 is LNHNV, CDR2 YYDKDF (reference sequence). The V end lost 8 bases, the J end lost 3 bases, and 14 bases lay between the germline ends. The CDR3 is 13 residues long.

This clone is a singleton in its sample. The genes are TRBV2 and TRBJ1-3; the D is unclear. The CDR3 is 14 amino acids. V lost 7 bases and J lost 0, with 10 bases in between. Germline-derived CDR1 and CDR2 are SNHLY and FYNNEI. The CDR3 spells CASKTVYSGNTIYF. CDR3 DNA: TGTGCCAGCAAAACAGTTTACTCTGGAAACACCATATATTTT.

The chain couples TRBV13 to TRBJ2-1; D not resolved. Germline V CDR1 and CDR2: PRHDT, FYEKMQ (reference sequence). V was pared by 6 bases and J by 6 bases, with 21 bases between. The CDR3 has 16 residues. CDR3 amino acids: CASRVSSTVWGNEQFF. The CDR3 coding sequence is TGTGCCAGCAGAGTCTCCAGTACAGTGTGGGGCAATGAGCAGTTCTTC.

This clone occurred once. The J gene is TRBJ2-2, the V gene TRBV19; TRBD1 matches 7 bases. Germline CDR1 is LNHDA and CDR2 is SQIVND (reference sequence). The junction had 6 bases not matched to a gene; V was cut back by 5 bases and J by 3 bases. The CDR3 is 15 amino acids. CDR3 loop: CASSLTGLDTGELFF. CDR3 coding DNA: TGTGCCAGTAGTTTGACAGGGTTGGACACCGGGGAGCTGTTTTTT.

This clone appeared a single time. The gene calls are TRBV6-6 and TRBJ2-7; D may be TRBD1 or TRBD2 (5 bases each). The V end lost 4 bases, the J end lost 4 bases, and 11 bases lay between the germline ends. This CDR3 is built from 13 residues. Germline assignment: CDR1 MNHNY and CDR2 SVGAGI (reference sequence). The CDR3 loop is CASSLGPSYEQYV. CDR3 nucleotide sequence: TGTGCCAGCAGTTTGGGACCGTCATACGAGCAGTACGTC.

The chain has TRBV19 and TRBJ2-1, with TRBD2 matching over 12 bases. V lost 4 bases and J lost 3; bases outside the gene matches: 4. Germline CDR1 is LNHDA and CDR2 is SQIVND (reference sequence). This CDR3 has 16 residues. This CDR3 is CASSTEGLAGYNEQFF. CDR3 in DNA: TGTGCCAGTAGTACGGAGGGACTAGCGGGCTACAATGAGCAGTTCTTC. The full variable domain, in which reference TRBV19 and TRBJ2-1 provide the parts outside the CDR3, is DGGITQSPKYLFRKEGQNVTLSCEQNLNHDAMYWYRQDPGQGLRLIYYSQIVNDFQKGDIAEGYSVSREKKESFPLTVTSAQKNPTAFYLCASSTEGLAGYNEQFFGPGTRLTVL.

V is TRBV4-2 and J is TRBJ2-7; maybe TRBD2 (5 bases). V was pared by 3 bases and J by 6 bases, with 6 bases between. The germline gives CDR1 LGHNA, CDR2 YNFKEQ. CDR3 size: 11 residues. The CDR3 loop reads CASSQEVEQYF. The CDR3 region has the DNA TGTGCCAGCAGCCAGGAGGTCGAGCAGTACTTC.

V is TRBV18 and J is TRBJ2-1; no definite D call. Between the trimmed V and J ends, which lost 0 bases and 13 bases, there was a span of 10 bases. CDR3 length: 12 residues. CDR1 is KGHSH, CDR2 LQKENI, per germline. As DNA, the CDR3 is TGTGCCAGCTCACCACCGGTAAGACACCAGTTCTTC. Its protein is CASSPPVRHQFF.

The CDR3 coding sequence is TGCGCCAGCAGCCAAAAAACAGGGGGCCCGGTTCAGCCCCAGCATTTT. It is translated as CASSQKTGGPVQPQHF. The chain couples TRBV4-1 to TRBJ1-5; 9 bases map to TRBD1. Germline CDR1 reads MGHRA; CDR2 reads YSYEKL. The ends lost 2 bases at V and 6 bases at J; junction bases unmatched: 8. The CDR3 totals 16 residues.

The sample holds one count of this clone. The V and J genes are TRBV28 and TRBJ1-4; D perhaps matches TRBD1 (6 bases). V was cut by 10 bases and J by 7 bases, with 13 bases left in between. This CDR3 has 12 amino acids. Per germline, CDR1 MDHEN and CDR2 SYDVKM. For the CDR3, the DNA is TGTGCCATTGGGGGCGTTGGTGAAAAACTGTTTTTT. Amino acid sequence: CAIGGVGEKLFF.

This sequence joins TRBV5-5 and TRBJ1-1, with D unresolved. The germline CDR1 and CDR2 sequences are SGHKS and YYEKEE (reference sequence). This CDR3 comprises 14 residues. V shed 0 bases and J shed 0 bases, with 6 bases lying between them. The chain's CDR3 is CASSLDPLNTEAFF. In DNA form, the CDR3 reads TGTGCCAGCAGCTTGGACCCTCTGAACACTGAAGCTTTCTTT.